Here is one T cell receptor beta chain with its context. The target antigen is unknown. Sequenced with the Oncomine TCR Beta short-read assay was DNA taken from cultured CD4+ T cells. Extraction of genomic DNA was performed on cultured CD4+ T cells. A single record per CDR3 protein comes from TCRdb applying MiXCR to the PCR reads. Here the sample spans 15,000 or so distinct CDR3 sequences, approximately 62% being singletons. The data originate from a study of vaccination and CD4 T cells after COVID-19. Trimming shortened V by 3 bases and J by 10 bases, and 10 bases separated the two germline ends. Looked up from germline, CDR1 is SGHTA and CDR2 is FQGNSA. The CDR3 consists of 13 residues. As to treatment: 10-day PBMC culture with coronavirus spike peptide pools or control peptides (ViraFEST assay). PCR tests turned positive between March and December 2020, before US Alpha, Beta and Delta variants. Study outcomes and limitations: The appearance of a median approximately 90% of reactive clones in convalescent patients occurred only post-vaccination.

The sample consisted of CD4+ T cells from blood, cultured in vitro. The V and J genes are TRBV7-2 and TRBJ1-6; D is undetermined. The sequence derives from a human donor who had recovered from COVID-19. The CDR3 DNA follows: TGTGCCAGCAGCTTTGAGAAAGACTCACCCCTCCACTTT. The encoded protein is CASSFEKDSPLHF. The full variable domain, rest sourced from reference TRBV7-2 and TRBJ1-6, is GAGVSQSPSNKVTEKGKDVELRCDPISGHTALYWYRQSLGQGLEFLIYFQGNSAPDKSGLPSDRFSAERTGGSVSTLTIQRTQQEDSAVYLCASSFEKDSPLHFGNGTRLTVT.